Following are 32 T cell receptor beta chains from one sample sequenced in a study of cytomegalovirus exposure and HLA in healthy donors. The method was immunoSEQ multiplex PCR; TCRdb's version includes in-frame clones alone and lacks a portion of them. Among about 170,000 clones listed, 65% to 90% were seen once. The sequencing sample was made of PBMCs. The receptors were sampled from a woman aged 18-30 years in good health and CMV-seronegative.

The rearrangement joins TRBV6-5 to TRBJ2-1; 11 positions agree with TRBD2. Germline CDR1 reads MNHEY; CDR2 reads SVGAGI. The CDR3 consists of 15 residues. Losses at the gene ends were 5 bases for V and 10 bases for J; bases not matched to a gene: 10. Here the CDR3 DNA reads TGTGCCAGCAGTCGGTTAGCGGGGGGGCCGTGGGAGCAGTTCTTC. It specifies CASSRLAGGPWEQFF.

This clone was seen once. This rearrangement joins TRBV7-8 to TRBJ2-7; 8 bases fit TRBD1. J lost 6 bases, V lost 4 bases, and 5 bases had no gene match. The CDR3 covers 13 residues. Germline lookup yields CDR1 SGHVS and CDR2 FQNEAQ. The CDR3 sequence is CASSSLTGVEQYF. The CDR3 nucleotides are TGTGCCAGCAGCTCCTTGACAGGGGTCGAGCAGTACTTC.

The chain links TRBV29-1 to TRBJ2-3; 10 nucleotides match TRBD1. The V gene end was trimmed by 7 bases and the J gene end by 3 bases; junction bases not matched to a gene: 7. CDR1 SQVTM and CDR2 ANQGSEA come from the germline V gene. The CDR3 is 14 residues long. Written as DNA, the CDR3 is TGCAGCGCGGGGGACAGGGGATTAACAGATACGCAGTATTTT. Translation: CSAGDRGLTDTQYF.

The CDR3 coding sequence is TGCGCCAGCAGCCGGTTAGGACAGGGGGCCTACGAGCAGTACTTC. As protein: CASSRLGQGAYEQYF. This sequence joins TRBV5-1 and TRBJ2-7, with TRBD1 matching over 10 bases. CDR1 is SGHRS, CDR2 YFSETQ, per germline. This CDR3 region has 15 residues. After removal of 4 bases from V and 2 bases from J, the junction contained 6 bases not matched to a gene.

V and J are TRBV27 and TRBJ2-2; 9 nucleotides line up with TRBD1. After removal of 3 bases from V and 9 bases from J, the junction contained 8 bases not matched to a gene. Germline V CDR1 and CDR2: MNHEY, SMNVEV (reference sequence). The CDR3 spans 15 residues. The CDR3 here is CASSFGTGSAWELFF. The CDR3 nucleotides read TGTGCCAGCAGTTTTGGGACAGGGTCCGCCTGGGAGCTGTTTTTT.

This chain's CDR3 is CASSLGGGEQYF. CDR3 nucleotide sequence: TGTGCCAGCAGCTTAGGGGGAGGCGAGCAGTACTTC. This chain joins TRBV7-6 and TRBJ2-7; a weak D match, TRBD2 (6 bases). CDR3 length equals 12 residues. Trimming removed 1 base at V and 6 bases at J, with 7 bases between. Germline V gene data show CDR1 as SGHVS and CDR2 as FNYEAQ. The full variable domain, its missing parts supplied by reference TRBV7-6 and TRBJ2-7, is GAGVSQSPRYKVTKRGQDVALRCDPISGHVSLYWYRQALGQGPEFLTYFNYEAQQDKSGLPNDRFSAERPEGSISTLTIQRTEQRDSAMYRCASSLGGGEQYFGPGTRLTVT.

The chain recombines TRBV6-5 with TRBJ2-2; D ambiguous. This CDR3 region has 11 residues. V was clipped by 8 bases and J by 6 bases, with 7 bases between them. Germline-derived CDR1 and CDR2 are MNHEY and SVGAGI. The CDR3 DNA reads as TGTGCCAGCTCCCAATCCGGGGAGCTGTTTTTT. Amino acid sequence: CASSQSGELFF.

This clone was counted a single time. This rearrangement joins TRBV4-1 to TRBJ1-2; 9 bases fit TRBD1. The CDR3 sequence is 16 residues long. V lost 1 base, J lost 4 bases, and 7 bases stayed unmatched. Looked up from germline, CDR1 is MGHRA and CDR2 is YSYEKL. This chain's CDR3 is CASSQGRTGDGYGYTF. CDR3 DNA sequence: TGCGCCAGCAGCCAAGGTCGGACAGGGGACGGCTATGGCTACACCTTC.

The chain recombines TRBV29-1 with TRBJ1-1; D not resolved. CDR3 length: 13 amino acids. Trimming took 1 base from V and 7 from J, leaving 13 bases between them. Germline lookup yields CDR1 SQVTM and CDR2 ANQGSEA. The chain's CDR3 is CSVEAEPGDEAFF. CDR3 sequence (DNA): TGCAGCGTTGAAGCCGAGCCCGGGGATGAAGCTTTCTTT.

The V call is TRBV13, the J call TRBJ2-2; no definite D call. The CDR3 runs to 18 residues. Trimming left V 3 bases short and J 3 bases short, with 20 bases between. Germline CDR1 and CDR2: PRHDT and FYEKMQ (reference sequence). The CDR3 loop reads CASSLPQNPPRDTGELFF. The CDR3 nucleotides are TGTGCCAGCAGCTTGCCCCAAAATCCCCCGAGAGACACCGGGGAGCTGTTTTTT.

CDR3 coding DNA: TGTGCCAGTAGTACCGGGACTGCTAACTATGGCTACACCTTC. Translating it yields CASSTGTANYGYTF. The chain combines TRBV19 with TRBJ1-2, with D tentatively TRBD1 (5 bases). The V gene's germline CDR1 is LNHDA and CDR2 SQIVND (reference sequence). The ends were cut back, 4 bases at V and 0 bases at J, with 9 bases in the middle. The CDR3 is made up of 14 amino acids.

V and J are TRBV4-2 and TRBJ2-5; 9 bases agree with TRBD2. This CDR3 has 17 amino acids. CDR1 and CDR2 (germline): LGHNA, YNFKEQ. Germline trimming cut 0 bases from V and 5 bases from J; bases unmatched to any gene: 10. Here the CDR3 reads CASSQDRSGGSAETQYF. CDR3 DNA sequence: TGTGCCAGCAGCCAAGATCGAAGCGGGGGGTCCGCTGAGACCCAGTACTTC.

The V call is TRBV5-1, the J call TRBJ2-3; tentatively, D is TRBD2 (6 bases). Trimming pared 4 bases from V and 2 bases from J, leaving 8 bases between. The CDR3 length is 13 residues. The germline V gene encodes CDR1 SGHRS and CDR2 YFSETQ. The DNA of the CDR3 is TGCGCCAGCAGCACGGGGGTCACAGATACGCAGTATTTT. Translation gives CASSTGVTDTQYF.

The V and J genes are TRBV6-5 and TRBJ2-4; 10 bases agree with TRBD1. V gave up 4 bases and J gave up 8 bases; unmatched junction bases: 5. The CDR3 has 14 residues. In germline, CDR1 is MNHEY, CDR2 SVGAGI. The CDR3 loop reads CASSSPGQGYIQYF. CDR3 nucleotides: TGTGCCAGCAGTTCACCGGGACAGGGGTACATTCAGTACTTC.

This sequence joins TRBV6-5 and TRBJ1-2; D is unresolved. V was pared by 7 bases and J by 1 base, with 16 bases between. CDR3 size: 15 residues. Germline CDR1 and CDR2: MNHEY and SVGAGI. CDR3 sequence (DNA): TGTGCCAGCAAACAGATGACTACGTATAACTATGGCTACACCTTC. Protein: CASKQMTTYNYGYTF.

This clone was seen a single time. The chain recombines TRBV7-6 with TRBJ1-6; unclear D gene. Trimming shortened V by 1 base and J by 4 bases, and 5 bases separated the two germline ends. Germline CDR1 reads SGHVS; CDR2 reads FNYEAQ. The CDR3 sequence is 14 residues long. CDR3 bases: TGTGCCAGCAGCTTAGTCCCGTATAATTCACCCCTCCACTTT. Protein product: CASSLVPYNSPLHF.

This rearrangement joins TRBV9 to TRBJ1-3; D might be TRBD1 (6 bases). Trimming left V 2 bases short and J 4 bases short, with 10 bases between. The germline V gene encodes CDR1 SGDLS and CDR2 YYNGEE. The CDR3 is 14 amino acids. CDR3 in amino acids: CASSVEGVGNTIYF. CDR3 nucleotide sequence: TGTGCCAGCAGCGTCGAGGGGGTCGGAAACACCATATATTTT.

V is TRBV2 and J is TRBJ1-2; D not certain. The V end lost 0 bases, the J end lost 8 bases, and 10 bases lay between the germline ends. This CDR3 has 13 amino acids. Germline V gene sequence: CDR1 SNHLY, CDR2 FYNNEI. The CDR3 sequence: CASSEAWGGGYTF. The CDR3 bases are TGTGCCAGCAGTGAAGCATGGGGAGGGGGCTACACCTTC. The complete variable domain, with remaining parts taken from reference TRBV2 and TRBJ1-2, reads EPEVTQTPSHQVTQMGQEVILRCVPISNHLYFYWYRQILGQKVEFLVSFYNNEISEKSEIFDDQFSVERPDGSNFTLKIRSTKLEDSAMYFCASSEAWGGGYTFGSGTRLTVV.

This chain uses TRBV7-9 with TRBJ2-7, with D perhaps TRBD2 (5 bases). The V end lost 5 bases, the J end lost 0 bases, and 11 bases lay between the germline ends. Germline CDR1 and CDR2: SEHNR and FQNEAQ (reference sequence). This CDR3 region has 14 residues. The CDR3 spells CASSDTSLSYEQYF. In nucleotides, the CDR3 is TGTGCCAGCAGCGATACTAGTCTCTCCTACGAGCAGTACTTC.

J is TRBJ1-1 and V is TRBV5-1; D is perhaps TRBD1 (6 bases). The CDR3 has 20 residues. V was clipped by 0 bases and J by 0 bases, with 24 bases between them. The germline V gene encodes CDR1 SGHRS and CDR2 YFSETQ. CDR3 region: CASSLDPSGTTNSMNTEAFF. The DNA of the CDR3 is TGCGCCAGCAGCTTGGACCCGTCCGGGACAACCAACTCCATGAACACTGAAGCTTTCTTT.

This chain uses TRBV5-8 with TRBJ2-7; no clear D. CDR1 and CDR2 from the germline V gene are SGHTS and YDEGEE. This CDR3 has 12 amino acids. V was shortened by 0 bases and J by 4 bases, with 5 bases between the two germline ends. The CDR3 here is CASSLAPYEQYF. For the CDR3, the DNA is TGTGCCAGCAGCTTGGCCCCTTACGAGCAGTACTTC.

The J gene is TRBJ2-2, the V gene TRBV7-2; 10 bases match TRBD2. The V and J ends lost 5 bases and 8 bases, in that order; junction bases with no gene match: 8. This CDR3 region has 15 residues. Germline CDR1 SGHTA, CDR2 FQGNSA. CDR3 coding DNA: TGTGCCAGCAGCCCCCTAGGACTAGCGGCAGGGGAGCTGTTTTTT. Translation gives CASSPLGLAAGELFF. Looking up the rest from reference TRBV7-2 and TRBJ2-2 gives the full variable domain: GAGVSQSPSNKVTEKGKDVELRCDPISGHTALYWYRQSLGQGLEFLIYFQGNSAPDKSGLPSDRFSAERTGGSVSTLTIQRTQQEDSAVYLCASSPLGLAAGELFFGEGSRLTVL.

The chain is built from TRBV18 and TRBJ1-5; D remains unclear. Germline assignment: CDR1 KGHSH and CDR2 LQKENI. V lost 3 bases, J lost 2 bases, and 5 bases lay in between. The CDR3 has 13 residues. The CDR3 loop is CASSPAGNQPQHF. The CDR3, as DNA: TGTGCCAGCTCACCGGCGGGCAATCAGCCCCAGCATTTT.

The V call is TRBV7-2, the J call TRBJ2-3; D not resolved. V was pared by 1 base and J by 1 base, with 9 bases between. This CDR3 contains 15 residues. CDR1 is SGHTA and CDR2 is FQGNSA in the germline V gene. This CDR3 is CASSLEAGRTDTQYF. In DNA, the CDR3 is TGTGCCAGCAGCTTAGAGGCAGGTCGCACAGATACGCAGTATTTT.

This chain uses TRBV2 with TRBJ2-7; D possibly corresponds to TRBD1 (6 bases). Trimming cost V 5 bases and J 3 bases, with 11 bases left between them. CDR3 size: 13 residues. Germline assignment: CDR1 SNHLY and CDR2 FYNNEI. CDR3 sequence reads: CASSLGQRYEQYF. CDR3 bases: TGTGCCAGCAGTTTAGGACAGCGCTACGAGCAGTACTTC.

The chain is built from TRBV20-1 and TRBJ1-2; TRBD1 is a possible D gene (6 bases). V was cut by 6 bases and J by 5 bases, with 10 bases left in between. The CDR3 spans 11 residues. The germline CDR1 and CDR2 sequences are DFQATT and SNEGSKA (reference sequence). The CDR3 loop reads CSAEGGYGYTF. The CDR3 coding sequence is TGCAGTGCCGAGGGGGGGTATGGCTACACCTTC.

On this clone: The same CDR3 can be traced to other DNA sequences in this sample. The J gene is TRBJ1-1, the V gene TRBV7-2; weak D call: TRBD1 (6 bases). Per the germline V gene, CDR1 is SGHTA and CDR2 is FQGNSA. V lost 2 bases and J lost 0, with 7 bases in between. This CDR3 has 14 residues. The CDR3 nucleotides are TGTGCCAGCAGCTTACAGGGGCTGAACACTGAAGCTTTCTTT. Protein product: CASSLQGLNTEAFF.

CDR3 protein: CSVEGSRDTRDGYTF. The CDR3 DNA sequence: TGCAGCGTTGAGGGGTCCCGGGACACCAGGGACGGCTACACCTTC. This chain uses TRBV29-1 with TRBJ1-2; a weak D match, TRBD1 (6 bases). Trimming removed 3 bases from V and 8 bases from J, with 22 bases in between. Germline-derived CDR1 and CDR2 are SQVTM and ANQGSEA. The CDR3 has 15 residues.

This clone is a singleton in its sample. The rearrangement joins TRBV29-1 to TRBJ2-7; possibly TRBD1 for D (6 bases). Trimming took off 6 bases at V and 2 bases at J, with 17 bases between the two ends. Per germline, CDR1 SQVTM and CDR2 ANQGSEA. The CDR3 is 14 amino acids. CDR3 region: CSVGNLQGTYEQYF. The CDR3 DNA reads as TGCAGCGTCGGCAACCTCCAGGGGACCTACGAGCAGTACTTC.

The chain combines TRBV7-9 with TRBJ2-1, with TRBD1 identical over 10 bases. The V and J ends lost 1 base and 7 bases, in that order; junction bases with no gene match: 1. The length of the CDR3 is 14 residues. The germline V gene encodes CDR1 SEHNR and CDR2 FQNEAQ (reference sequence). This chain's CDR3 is CASSLVGQGNEQFF. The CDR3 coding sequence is TGTGCCAGCAGCTTAGTGGGACAGGGGAATGAGCAGTTCTTC.

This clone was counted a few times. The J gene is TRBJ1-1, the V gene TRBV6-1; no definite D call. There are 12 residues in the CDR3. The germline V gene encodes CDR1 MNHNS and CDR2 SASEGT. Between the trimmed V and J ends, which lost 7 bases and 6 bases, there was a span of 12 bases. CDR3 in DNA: TGTGCCAGCACTAGGACTTGGGCTGAAGCTTTCTTT. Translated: CASTRTWAEAFF.

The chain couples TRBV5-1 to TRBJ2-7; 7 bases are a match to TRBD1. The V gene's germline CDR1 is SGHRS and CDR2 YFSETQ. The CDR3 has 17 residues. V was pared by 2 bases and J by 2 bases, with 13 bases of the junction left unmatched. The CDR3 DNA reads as TGCGCCAGCAGCTTAAAGATCCAGGGGGACCCAACCTACGAGCAGTACTTC. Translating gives CASSLKIQGDPTYEQYF.